This TCR beta chain was documented in a study of glioma-infiltrating T cells after dendritic cell vaccination. Whole-study findings and limits: Patients with more pretreatment TILs had longer time to progression and survival.

Selection required adequate fresh-frozen tumor tissue plus more than two years' survival data. None of the glioblastoma patients had an isocitrate dehydrogenase mutation. Input was 2 ug genomic DNA, or all available if less. TCRdb keeps only in-frame clones here, not all; method: immunoSEQ multiplex PCR. The profile shows roughly 68,000 clones, approximately 85% of them singletons. Concerning this clone itself: What it binds is not known.

The germline V gene has CDR1 MDHEN and CDR2 SYDVKM. Trimming cost V 2 bases and J 2 bases, with 10 bases left between them. The CDR3 is made up of 14 amino acids. The receptor's source is a human donor with glioblastoma. This specimen consisted of blood, obtained before dendritic cell vaccination. This chain connects TRBV28 to TRBJ2-7; D is perhaps TRBD1 (7 bases). CDR3 residues: CASSLQGGPYEQYF. CDR3 sequence (DNA): TGTGCCAGCAGTTTACAGGGGGGTCCCTACGAGCAGTACTTC.